This T cell receptor (beta chain) was profiled in a study of control samples from healthy donors and cancer patients. TCRdb's table, derived via immunoSEQ multiplex PCR, lists solely in-frame clones and lacks some. The sample holds roughly 100,000 clones, 92% seen once. The CDR3 extends over 16 amino acids. V lost 3 bases and J lost 3; bases outside the gene matches: 3. Germline CDR1 is SGDLS and CDR2 is YYNGEE. This TCR came from a woman between 18 and 30 years old in good health. The chain combines TRBV9 with TRBJ2-2; 12 nucleotides match TRBD2. The sample consisted of blood. Here the CDR3 reads CASSGTSGVDTGELFF. The DNA of the CDR3 is TGTGCCAGCAGCGGGACTAGCGGGGTTGACACCGGGGAGCTGTTTTTT.